This T cell receptor beta chain was sequenced during a study of shared clonotypes between healthy human individuals. General study results and limits: For naive CD4 cells, approximately 5% of clonotypes were shared across a handful of donors.

Trimming cost V 5 bases and J 10 bases; bases outside gene matches: 12. The germline V gene encodes CDR1 SGHTA and CDR2 FQGNSA. The CDR3 consists of 16 residues. To note about this clone: The antigen remains unidentified.

The repertoire was sequenced with immunoSEQ multiplex PCR; TCRdb's copy has only in-frame clones and lacks some. The table includes 2 million to 2.5 million clones, around 95% detected once. This receptor was taken from a man aged 18 to 29 in good health. V gene TRBV7-2 combines with J gene TRBJ1-6; 9 nucleotides agree with TRBD1. What was sequenced was naive CD4+ T cells sorted from blood. Regarding subset: CD45RA+ positively selected. This CDR3 is CASSHPPGQGESPLHF. CDR3 DNA sequence: TGTGCCAGCAGCCACCCTCCGGGACAGGGAGAATCACCCCTCCACTTT.